The clone carrying this T cell receptor beta chain came up a few times. Its antigen is undetermined. CDR3 regions were amplified by Arm-PCR using iRepertoire HTBI primers to build TCR beta libraries. MiXCR was run by TCRdb on the multiplex PCR reads, yielding one entry per CDR3 protein. The table records 400,000 or so distinct CDR3 sequences, less than 25% of them present only once. The entry originates in a study of regulatory T cells in long-lasting Graves disease. CDR1 is SGHDN and CDR2 is FVKESK in the germline V gene. V lost 4 bases to trimming and J lost 1 base, with 10 bases between them. This CDR3 is built from 14 residues. The time point was: persistent/refractory GD, antithyroid drugs over 5 years with positive TRAb. The TCR library was made from RNA extracted from PBMCs. Regarding the study as a whole: TCR diversity was lower in persistent than newly diagnosed Graves' disease. With a few thousand shared public clonotypes, persistent patients exceeded new patients, who shared about a thousand. Accuracy might have suffered from few samples. Favoring TRBV28, TRBJ1-2 and TRBJ2-5 was a feature seen in persistent disease.

V usage is TRBV14 and J usage is TRBJ1-1, with unresolved D. The sample here was peripheral blood mononuclear cells (PBMCs), taken when the disease was refractory, from a patient treated with antithyroid drugs. This TCR was sampled from a female donor with Graves disease. The CDR3 coding sequence is TGTGCCAGCAGCCCCTACCAGAGGAACACTGAAGCTTTCTTT. Translation: CASSPYQRNTEAFF.